The 10 T cell receptor beta chains reported below all come from one sample, sequenced in a study of blood T cells in healthy people across ages. Then a second PCR, running about 6 to 11 cycles, was carried out with a sample-barcoded 5' primer and a J-beta primer mix. MiXCR was run by TCRdb on the 5' RACE reads, yielding one entry per CDR3 protein. Among over a million distinct CDR3 sequences listed, less than 50% were seen once. Sequencing was carried out using blood. Receptors originate from a woman aged 55-75 years in good health.

There are a few counts of this clonotype. CDR3 DNA: TGTGCCAGCAGCCCGATCGGACTAGCGCGTTACAATGAGCAGTTCTTC. Protein product: CASSPIGLARYNEQFF. This chain uses TRBV12-3 or TRBV12-4 with TRBJ2-1; 9 nucleotides align to TRBD2. V was clipped by 6 bases and J by 4 bases; unmatched bases: 10. The CDR3 is 16 amino acids.

For this clonotype: Relative to the germline gene, one junction end is altered; a read error may explain this. The rearrangement joins TRBV3-1 to TRBJ2-1, with 7 bases matching TRBD2. This CDR3 has 16 amino acids. Germline CDR1 reads LGHDT; CDR2 reads YNNKEL (reference sequence). The CDR3 loop is CASSHRPGRDYNEQSF. The CDR3 nucleotides are TGTGCCAGCAGCCATCGCCCGGGGAGGGACTACAATGAGCAGTCCTTC.

The rearrangement links TRBV3-1 to TRBJ1-1; D is uncertain. Trimming left V 1 base short and J 5 bases short, with 8 bases between. Germline CDR1 LGHDT, CDR2 YNNKEL (reference sequence). The CDR3 extends over 13 amino acids. The CDR3 sequence: CASSQAGRTEAFF. As DNA, the CDR3 is TGTGCCAGCAGCCAAGCGGGGAGAACTGAAGCTTTCTTT.

Only a few counts were recorded for this clonotype. The V gene is TRBV29-1, the J gene TRBJ1-1; no definite D call. The germline CDR1 and CDR2 sequences are SQVTM and ANQGSEA. Trimming shortened V by 4 bases and J by 2 bases, and 5 bases separated the two germline ends. CDR3 length: 11 residues. CDR3 residues: CSVAINTEAFF. CDR3 in DNA: TGCAGCGTTGCCATTAACACTGAAGCTTTCTTT. The whole variable domain, filled in from reference TRBV29-1 and TRBJ1-1, reads SAVISQKPSRDICQRGTSLTIQCQVDSQVTMMFWYRQQPGQSLTLIATANQGSEATYESGFVIDKFPISRPNLTFSTLTVSNMSPEDSSIYLCSVAINTEAFFGQGTRLTVV.

This sequence joins TRBV15 and TRBJ2-3, with D hard to call. The CDR3 loop spans 15 amino acids. Deletions cut 1 base from V and 2 bases from J, with 10 bases between. Germline CDR1 LNHNV, CDR2 YYDKDF (reference sequence). CDR3 amino acids: CATSRGTGFTDTQYF. DNA of the CDR3: TGTGCCACCAGCAGAGGTACGGGTTTCACAGATACGCAGTATTTT.

The chain couples TRBV12-3 or TRBV12-4 to TRBJ1-2; TRBD1 agrees at 8 bases. This CDR3 comprises 16 residues. The ends lost 6 bases at V and 4 bases at J; junction bases unmatched: 13. The CDR3 DNA reads as TGTGCCAGCAGCTTTGGAGGAACAGGGGGAGGCTATGGCTACACCTTC. This encodes CASSFGGTGGGYGYTF.

V gene TRBV20-1 combines with J gene TRBJ2-4; tentative D call: TRBD1 (5 bases). The closer fit of TRBJ2-7 to the DNA end suggests the J call may be wrong. The CDR3 contains 13 residues. Germline V gene lookup returns CDR1 DFQATT and CDR2 SNEGSKA (reference sequence). The CDR3 DNA follows: TGCAGTGTTTTCACAGGCGCTACCTACGAGCAGTACTTC. Translation: CSVFTGATYEQYF.

This clonotype was counted only a few times. Germline and junction disagree at one end, which may indicate a read error. The V call is TRBV14, the J call TRBJ2-5, with 8 bases aligning to TRBD1. CDR3 length: 14 residues. The germline gives CDR1 SGHDN, CDR2 FVKESK. The CDR3 sequence is CASSQTRGQVTQYF. In nucleotides, the CDR3 is TGTGCCAGCAGCCAAACCAGGGGGCAAGTGACCCAGTACTTC.

V is TRBV20-1 and J is TRBJ2-1, with D possibly matching TRBD2 (6 bases). The V gene's germline CDR1 is DFQATT and CDR2 SNEGSKA (reference sequence). This CDR3 has 15 amino acids. V was pared by 0 bases and J by 5 bases, with 14 bases between. The CDR3 region is CSARDWGVVNNEQFF. CDR3 DNA sequence: TGCAGTGCTAGAGATTGGGGGGTCGTGAACAATGAGCAGTTCTTC.

This clonotype has a count of ten or more. The chain links TRBV9 to TRBJ1-5; perhaps TRBD1 as D (5 bases). V lost 9 bases, J lost 2 bases, and 6 bases lay in between. Germline lookup yields CDR1 SGDLS and CDR2 YYNGEE. The CDR3 is made up of 11 amino acids. In nucleotides, the CDR3 is TGTGCCACAGGGTGCAATCAGCCCCAGCATTTT. Its protein is CATGCNQPQHF.